Each of the 8 T cell receptor beta chains below was sequenced from the same sample in a study of blood T cell repertoires in COVID-19. Repertoires were generated with immunoSEQ multiplex PCR, while TCRdb's copy carries only in-frame clones and drops some. This sample has roughly 120,000 clones; around four fifths occur once, and the top ten carry 2% to 2.5%. The sequenced sample consisted of peripheral blood. The origin of the receptors is a man younger than 40 with acute or convalescent COVID-19.

This chain joins TRBV7-2 and TRBJ1-6; TRBD1 matches 9 bases. V lost 5 bases and J lost 6; bases outside the gene matches: 5. The CDR3 covers 15 residues. Germline V gene data show CDR1 as SGHTA and CDR2 as FQGNSA. The CDR3 loop is CASSAQGAANSPLHF. CDR3 DNA: TGTGCCAGCAGCGCACAGGGGGCCGCTAATTCACCCCTCCACTTT.

The count of this clone is one. CDR3 in amino acids: CASMDRGGVNTEAFF. The CDR3 region has the DNA TGTGCCAGTATGGACAGGGGAGGGGTGAACACTGAAGCTTTCTTT. The chain couples TRBV6-5 to TRBJ1-1; 9 bases agree with TRBD1. V lost 9 bases, J lost 0 bases, and 8 bases stayed unmatched. Per the germline V gene, CDR1 is MNHEY and CDR2 is SVGAGI. The CDR3 consists of 15 residues.

V gene TRBV2 combines with J gene TRBJ1-1; 8 nucleotides agree with TRBD1. CDR1 and CDR2 from the germline V gene are SNHLY and FYNNEI. The CDR3 is 15 residues long. The junction had 10 bases not matched to a gene; V was cut back by 7 bases and J by 3 bases. CDR3 bases: TGTGCCAGCAAGCCTTTAGACAGGGGTTACACTGAAGCTTTCTTT. It codes for CASKPLDRGYTEAFF.

The rearrangement uses TRBV11-3 and TRBJ2-3; possibly TRBD1 for D (6 bases). Per germline, CDR1 SGHNT and CDR2 YENEEA. Trimming stripped 1 base from V and 2 bases from J, with 19 bases between. The CDR3 totals 18 residues. The CDR3: CASSLAHNPTGTTDTQYF. The CDR3 DNA reads TGTGCCAGCAGCTTAGCCCACAACCCGACAGGAACCACAGATACGCAGTATTTT.

This chain links TRBV19 with TRBJ1-5; TRBD1 might be the D (5 bases). Germline-derived CDR1 and CDR2 are LNHDA and SQIVND (reference sequence). The V and J ends lost 9 bases and 3 bases respectively, with 12 bases between them. The CDR3 has 13 residues. As DNA, the CDR3 is TGTGCCAGCAACGACAGCCCCAATCAGCCCCAGCATTTT. Translated: CASNDSPNQPQHF.

The V and J genes are TRBV3-1 (or the pseudogene TRBV3-2) and TRBJ1-2; 8 positions match TRBD1. CDR3 size: 16 residues. Germline V gives CDR1 LGHDT, CDR2 YNNKEL (reference sequence). After removal of 4 bases from V and 4 bases from J, the junction contained 11 bases not matched to a gene. The DNA of the CDR3 is TGTGCCAGCAGCCCACGAGTGGGACAGGCGACCTATGGCTACACCTTC. Protein sequence: CASSPRVGQATYGYTF.

The chain couples TRBV7-2 to TRBJ1-4; TRBD1 is a possible D gene (5 bases). This CDR3 spans 15 amino acids. Germline loops: CDR1 SGHTA, CDR2 FQGNSA. V was shortened by 4 bases and J by 8 bases, with 17 bases between the two germline ends. In DNA, the CDR3 is TGTGCCAGCAGCTCCGACGGCAGGGCAGAGGAAAAACTGTTTTTT. Translated: CASSSDGRAEEKLFF.

V is TRBV6-5 and J is TRBJ2-2, with 13 bases matching TRBD2. Germline-derived CDR1 and CDR2 are MNHEY and SVGAGI. This CDR3 has 15 residues. V trimming: 8 bases; J trimming: 6 bases; junction bases outside the gene matches: 6. CDR3 in DNA: TGTGCCAGCGTTGGACTAGCGGGAGAGGCCGGGGAGCTGTTTTTT. Protein sequence: CASVGLAGEAGELFF.